The 12 T cell receptor beta chains below all came from one sample that was sequenced in a study of blood T cell repertoires in COVID-19. The repertoire was sequenced with immunoSEQ multiplex PCR; TCRdb's copy has only in-frame clones and lacks some. Seen here are around 200,000 clones, 75% to 90% observed once, and the top ten hold 3.5% to 4.5%. Sequenced sample: PBMCs or T cells enriched from blood (not recorded which). Source of these receptors: a woman aged 40-49 years with acute COVID-19.

The chain links TRBV5-8 to TRBJ1-3; TRBD1 matches at 7 bases. Germline CDR1 is SGHTS and CDR2 is YDEGEE. V trimming: 5 bases; J trimming: 0 bases; junction bases outside the gene matches: 11. The CDR3 is 17 residues long. CDR3 residues: CASRDGTVLISGNTIYF. In DNA, the CDR3 is TGTGCCAGCAGGGACGGGACAGTATTGATCTCTGGAAACACCATATATTTT.

The chain recombines TRBV7-2 with TRBJ2-5, with a possible D match to TRBD2 (6 bases). Trimming removed 3 bases from V and 4 bases from J, with 12 bases in between. Germline V CDR1 and CDR2: SGHTA, FQGNSA. The CDR3 spans 14 residues. The CDR3 nucleotides are TGTGCCAGCAGCTTTTCCCTAGCGCGAGAGACCCAGTACTTC. Translation gives CASSFSLARETQYF.

This chain links TRBV3-1 (or the pseudogene TRBV3-2) with TRBJ1-1; D call uncertain. The V end was cut by 0 bases, the J end by 4 bases, with 3 bases between. Germline V lookup: CDR1 LGHDT, CDR2 YNNKEL (reference sequence). This CDR3 has 12 residues. The CDR3 is CASSQDLTEAFF. DNA of the CDR3: TGTGCCAGCAGCCAAGATCTCACTGAAGCTTTCTTT.

The chain combines TRBV19 with TRBJ1-5, with a weak D call TRBD1 (5 bases). Deletions cut 3 bases from V and 7 bases from J, with 13 bases between. CDR3 length: 14 amino acids. The germline CDR1 and CDR2 sequences are LNHDA and SQIVND (reference sequence). The CDR3 DNA follows: TGTGCCAGTAGTATTCGGGGGGTCGGCCAGCCCCAGCATTTT. Translating it yields CASSIRGVGQPQHF.

The chain links TRBV3-1 (or the pseudogene TRBV3-2) to TRBJ1-1; D is undetermined. The CDR3 totals 13 residues. The V end lost 3 bases, the J end lost 9 bases, and 14 bases lay between the germline ends. Germline V gene lookup returns CDR1 LGHDT and CDR2 YNNKEL (reference sequence). The CDR3 DNA follows: TGTGCCAGCAGCCAGATGTTCGCCAGTAAAGCTTTCTTT. Residues: CASSQMFASKAFF.

The V call is TRBV19, the J call TRBJ2-7; 8 bases align to TRBD2. V shed 2 bases and J 1 base; nucleotides not matched to a gene: 10. CDR1 LNHDA and CDR2 SQIVND come from the germline V gene (reference sequence). The CDR3 has 17 amino acids. The CDR3 nucleotides are TGTGCCAGTAGTATAAAGCCCGAGCGGGGGTATTCCTACGAGCAGTACTTC. Its translation: CASSIKPERGYSYEQYF.

This rearrangement joins TRBV7-3 to TRBJ2-2; D is perhaps TRBD1 (6 bases). Germline values: CDR1 SGHTA, CDR2 FQGTGA. Trimming shortened V by 3 bases and J by 6 bases, and 8 bases separated the two germline ends. The CDR3 runs to 13 residues. CDR3 in DNA: TGTGCCAGCAGCTTCAGGGGCTCCGGGGAGCTGTTTTTT. This translates into CASSFRGSGELFF.

This chain joins TRBV5-6 and TRBJ1-2; a weak D match, TRBD1 (5 bases). V was pared by 0 bases and J by 0 bases, with 12 bases between. The CDR3 is 16 amino acids. Per germline, CDR1 SGHDT and CDR2 YYEEEE. CDR3 DNA: TGTGCCAGCAGCTTGGGGGGCAGGTTAGCTAACTATGGCTACACCTTC. It yields the protein CASSLGGRLANYGYTF.

The chain has TRBV4-2 and TRBJ1-6; no firm D call. CDR1 and CDR2 from the germline V gene are LGHNA and YNFKEQ. The CDR3 consists of 14 residues. V shed 4 bases and J shed 9 bases, with 13 bases lying between them. The CDR3 nucleotides are TGTGCCAGCAGCCCCGTTCCGGAGAGTTCACCCCTCCACTTT. The encoded protein is CASSPVPESSPLHF.

The CDR3 spells CASSPLPGGNTEAFF. Here the CDR3 DNA reads TGTGCCAGCTCACCTCTCCCAGGTGGGAACACTGAAGCTTTCTTT. V gene TRBV18 combines with J gene TRBJ1-1; no clear D. Trimming pared 3 bases from V and 1 base from J, leaving 12 bases between. Germline lookup yields CDR1 KGHSH and CDR2 LQKENI. CDR3 size: 15 residues.

As DNA, the CDR3 is TGTGCCAGCAGCTTGGCCGCCAGCACAGATACGCAGTATTTT. Translated: CASSLAASTDTQYF. The chain employs TRBV7-2 and TRBJ2-3; the D is unclear. The germline CDR1 and CDR2 sequences are SGHTA and FQGNSA. Trimming left V 3 bases short and J 0 bases short, with 7 bases between. The CDR3 loop spans 14 amino acids.

The V call is TRBV2, the J call TRBJ1-6, with TRBD1 as a possible D gene (6 bases). CDR3 size: 14 residues. Deletions cut 7 bases from V and 6 bases from J, with 13 bases between. Per the germline V gene, CDR1 is SNHLY and CDR2 is FYNNEI. This chain's CDR3 is CASTYRDGNSPLHF. The CDR3 bases are TGTGCCAGCACTTACAGGGATGGTAATTCACCCCTCCACTTT.